The rows below give T cell receptor beta chains drawn from one sample of a study of blood T cell repertoires in COVID-19. This table comes from immunoSEQ multiplex PCR, and its TCRdb copy is limited to in-frame clones, with some not included. The table shows about 160,000 clones, with approximately 88% occurring only once. Sequencing was carried out using peripheral blood. The receptors originated from a man aged 60 to 75 with acute or convalescent COVID-19. CDR3s include the opening cysteine and the closing phenylalanine or tryptophan. Each record gives: D gene, clone size, V gene, J gene, CDR3 length, CDR3 protein, CDR3 DNA. A D gene is named only where the DNA matches it firmly. The size of a clone is reported for some rows only, either as once, few or many, or as a class for expanded clones.

d_call: TRBD1
clone_size: -
v_call: TRBV6-5
j_call: TRBJ1-2
cdr3_length: 15
cdr3_aa: CASRATGGAGYGYTF
cdr3_nt: TGTGCCAGCAGAGCGACAGGGGGCGCCGGCTATGGCTACACCTTC

d_call: -
clone_size: -
v_call: TRBV7-2
j_call: TRBJ1-5
cdr3_length: 14
cdr3_aa: CASSSDRSNQPQHF
cdr3_nt: TGTGCCAGCAGCTCGGACAGAAGCAATCAGCCCCAGCATTTT

d_call: -
clone_size: -
v_call: TRBV6-5
j_call: TRBJ1-2
cdr3_length: 13
cdr3_aa: CASSPDRAGGYTF
cdr3_nt: TGTGCCAGCAGTCCAGACCGTGCAGGAGGCTACACCTTC

d_call: -
clone_size: -
v_call: TRBV4-3
j_call: TRBJ2-5
cdr3_length: 13
cdr3_aa: CASSVQAQETQYF
cdr3_nt: TGCGCCAGCAGCGTACAGGCCCAAGAGACCCAGTACTTC

d_call: -
clone_size: -
v_call: TRBV24-1
j_call: TRBJ1-2
cdr3_length: 14
cdr3_aa: CATSDPWTSYGYTF
cdr3_nt: TGTGCCACCAGTGATCCATGGACTAGCTATGGCTACACCTTC

d_call: TRBD1
clone_size: -
v_call: TRBV7-8
j_call: TRBJ2-1
cdr3_length: 17
cdr3_aa: CASRKVPGTGGYNEQFF
cdr3_nt: TGTGCCAGCAGAAAAGTCCCGGGGACAGGGGGGTACAATGAGCAGTTCTTC

d_call: TRBD1
clone_size: -
v_call: TRBV9
j_call: TRBJ1-3
cdr3_length: 15
cdr3_aa: CASSARTGSGNTIYF
cdr3_nt: TGTGCCAGCAGCGCCAGGACAGGCTCTGGAAACACCATATATTTT

d_call: TRBD1
clone_size: -
v_call: TRBV6-5
j_call: TRBJ2-5
cdr3_length: 13
cdr3_aa: CASRDRSGETQYF
cdr3_nt: TGTGCCAGCAGGGACAGGTCGGGGGAGACCCAGTACTTC

d_call: -
clone_size: once
v_call: TRBV5-4
j_call: TRBJ2-7
cdr3_length: 15
cdr3_aa: CASSLAGTGGYEQYF
cdr3_nt: TGTGCCAGCAGCTTAGCCGGAACAGGCGGCTACGAGCAGTACTTC

d_call: -
clone_size: -
v_call: TRBV6-2/TRBV6-3
j_call: TRBJ1-2
cdr3_length: 12
cdr3_aa: CASSYYPDGYTF
cdr3_nt: TGTGCCAGCAGTTACTACCCAGATGGCTACACCTTC

d_call: -
clone_size: -
v_call: TRBV3-1/TRBV3-2
j_call: TRBJ2-7
cdr3_length: 11
cdr3_aa: CASSHQYEQYF
cdr3_nt: TGTGCCAGCAGCCACCAGTACGAGCAGTACTTC

d_call: TRBD1
clone_size: once
v_call: TRBV6-1
j_call: TRBJ2-7
cdr3_length: 15
cdr3_aa: CASSESTGGLFEQYF
cdr3_nt: TGTGCCAGCAGTGAATCGACAGGGGGCTTATTCGAGCAGTACTTC

d_call: TRBD1
clone_size: -
v_call: TRBV6-1
j_call: TRBJ1-5
cdr3_length: 16
cdr3_aa: CASSERPGTENQPQHF
cdr3_nt: TGTGCCAGCAGTGAACGCCCCGGGACAGAGAATCAGCCCCAGCATTTT

d_call: TRBD1
clone_size: -
v_call: TRBV7-9
j_call: TRBJ1-5
cdr3_length: 19
cdr3_aa: CASSPLVWDGQGGNQPQHF
cdr3_nt: TGTGCCAGCAGCCCCCTCGTTTGGGACGGACAGGGTGGGAATCAGCCCCAGCATTTT

d_call: TRBD1
clone_size: -
v_call: TRBV12-5
j_call: TRBJ2-5
cdr3_length: 16
cdr3_aa: CASGLGDRARRETQYF
cdr3_nt: TGTGCTAGTGGTTTGGGGGACAGGGCCAGGCGGGAGACCCAGTACTTC

d_call: TRBD1
clone_size: -
v_call: TRBV19
j_call: TRBJ1-1
cdr3_length: 14
cdr3_aa: CASSVQGYGTEAFF
cdr3_nt: TGTGCCAGTAGCGTACAGGGGTACGGCACTGAAGCTTTCTTT

d_call: TRBD1
clone_size: -
v_call: TRBV18
j_call: TRBJ1-1
cdr3_length: 16
cdr3_aa: CASSVNRGTMNTEAFF
cdr3_nt: TGTGCCAGCTCGGTAAACAGGGGCACTATGAACACTGAAGCTTTCTTT

d_call: -
clone_size: -
v_call: TRBV6-5
j_call: TRBJ2-1
cdr3_length: 15
cdr3_aa: CASSYSGGSYNEQFF
cdr3_nt: TGTGCCAGCAGTTACTCGGGGGGATCCTACAATGAGCAGTTCTTC

d_call: TRBD1
clone_size: -
v_call: TRBV24-1
j_call: TRBJ1-2
cdr3_length: 16
cdr3_aa: CATSGETGGRGYGYTF
cdr3_nt: TGTGCCACCAGTGGCGAGACAGGGGGTCGGGGCTATGGCTACACCTTC

d_call: -
clone_size: -
v_call: TRBV2
j_call: TRBJ1-4
cdr3_length: 14
cdr3_aa: CASSEPQGSEKLFF
cdr3_nt: TGTGCCAGCAGTGAACCACAGGGTAGTGAAAAACTGTTTTTT

d_call: -
clone_size: -
v_call: TRBV4-1
j_call: TRBJ1-1
cdr3_length: 16
cdr3_aa: CASSQEIQGRNTEAFF
cdr3_nt: TGCGCCAGCAGCCAGGAAATACAGGGACGCAACACTGAAGCTTTCTTT

d_call: -
clone_size: -
v_call: TRBV30
j_call: TRBJ1-4
cdr3_length: 14
cdr3_aa: CAWADGSGHEKLFF
cdr3_nt: TGTGCCTGGGCCGACGGGTCGGGTCATGAAAAACTGTTTTTT

d_call: -
clone_size: -
v_call: TRBV6-6
j_call: TRBJ1-2
cdr3_length: 12
cdr3_aa: CASTQQAVGYTF
cdr3_nt: TGTGCCAGCACCCAACAGGCTGTTGGCTACACCTTC

d_call: -
clone_size: -
v_call: TRBV25-1
j_call: TRBJ1-1
cdr3_length: 14
cdr3_aa: CASRGDNLGTEAFF
cdr3_nt: TGTGCCAGCAGGGGGGACAATCTAGGCACTGAAGCTTTCTTT

d_call: -
clone_size: once
v_call: TRBV11-2
j_call: TRBJ2-3
cdr3_length: 14
cdr3_aa: CASNTWTPADTQYF
cdr3_nt: TGTGCCAGCAACACATGGACACCCGCAGATACGCAGTATTTT

d_call: TRBD2
clone_size: -
v_call: TRBV7-2
j_call: TRBJ2-7
cdr3_length: 15
cdr3_aa: CASSSSGGALYEQYF
cdr3_nt: TGTGCCAGCAGCTCAAGCGGGGGGGCCCTCTACGAGCAGTACTTC

d_call: -
clone_size: few
v_call: TRBV4-3
j_call: TRBJ2-2
cdr3_length: 13
cdr3_aa: CASRGLNTGELFF
cdr3_nt: TGCGCCAGCAGGGGGCTAAACACAGGGGAGCTGTTTTTT

d_call: -
clone_size: -
v_call: TRBV3-1/TRBV3-2
j_call: TRBJ1-5
cdr3_length: 13
cdr3_aa: CASSIQVNQPQHF
cdr3_nt: TGTGCCAGCAGCATACAGGTCAATCAGCCCCAGCATTTT